This is a list of T cell receptor beta chains from one sample in a study of T cell clonotyping in hematopoietic cell transplantation. Profiling relied on immunoSEQ multiplex PCR, and the TCRdb table lists in-frame clones only, not all of them. The sample consists of about 41,000 clones, 95% of them appearing once. Sequencing was carried out using peripheral blood mononuclear cells. The receptor source for this set is a man between 25 and 39 years old in good health. Some clones in this sample may be carry-over from other donors' samples. Each CDR3 is given with its conserved first and last residue. The order of the fields is D gene, V gene, J gene, clone size, CDR3 DNA, CDR3 protein. A D gene is named only where the DNA matches it firmly. Only some rows state a clone size, as once, few, many or a class for expanded clones.

d_gene: -
v_gene: TRBV7-9
j_gene: TRBJ1-4
abundance: -
CDR3nt: TGTGCCAGCAGCTCCCCAGCACCGGGAAAACTGTTTTTT
CDR3aa: CASSSPAPGKLFF

d_gene: -
v_gene: TRBV2
j_gene: TRBJ1-2
abundance: -
CDR3nt: TGTGCCAGCAGTGAGGGCCTCGGAGGGGTTGACTATGGCTACACCTTC
CDR3aa: CASSEGLGGVDYGYTF

d_gene: TRBD2
v_gene: TRBV4-3
j_gene: TRBJ2-7
abundance: -
CDR3nt: TGCGCCAGCAGCCAGGGGACTAGCGGGATCGACGAGCAGTACTTC
CDR3aa: CASSQGTSGIDEQYF

d_gene: -
v_gene: TRBV7-9
j_gene: TRBJ2-1
abundance: -
CDR3nt: TGTGCCAGCAGCTTAACAGGGATGCTTCAATTCTTC
CDR3aa: CASSLTGMLQFF

d_gene: -
v_gene: TRBV30
j_gene: TRBJ1-4
abundance: -
CDR3nt: TGTGCCTGCAACAGGCGGTCGGGTGAAAAACTGTTTTTT
CDR3aa: CACNRRSGEKLFF

d_gene: -
v_gene: TRBV14
j_gene: TRBJ2-7
abundance: -
CDR3nt: TGTGCCAGCAGCCACGGACGGTCCTACGAGCAGTACTTC
CDR3aa: CASSHGRSYEQYF

d_gene: -
v_gene: TRBV6-1
j_gene: TRBJ1-1
abundance: -
CDR3nt: TGTGCCAGCACATGGGGGGTTTTGAACACTGAAGCTTTCTTT
CDR3aa: CASTWGVLNTEAFF

d_gene: -
v_gene: TRBV4-1
j_gene: TRBJ2-7
abundance: -
CDR3nt: TGCGCCAGCGCCAGGGGTCTCTCCTACGAGCAGTACTTC
CDR3aa: CASARGLSYEQYF

d_gene: TRBD2
v_gene: TRBV14
j_gene: TRBJ2-1
abundance: once
CDR3nt: TGTGCCAGCAGCCATGGCTGGGAGGGGCAGTTCTTC
CDR3aa: CASSHGWEGQFF

d_gene: -
v_gene: TRBV11-3
j_gene: TRBJ1-5
abundance: -
CDR3nt: TGTGCCAGCAGCACCCATTGCGGAGTCGGCAATCAGCCCCAGCATTTT
CDR3aa: CASSTHCGVGNQPQHF

d_gene: -
v_gene: TRBV6-4
j_gene: TRBJ1-1
abundance: -
CDR3nt: TGTGCCAGCAGGGTGGGGACTGAAGCTTTCTTT
CDR3aa: CASRVGTEAFF

d_gene: -
v_gene: TRBV28
j_gene: TRBJ1-2
abundance: -
CDR3nt: TGTGCCAGCAGTTCTGGGCTATTTTCCGGGAACGGCTACACCTTC
CDR3aa: CASSSGLFSGNGYTF

d_gene: -
v_gene: TRBV7-9
j_gene: TRBJ1-4
abundance: -
CDR3nt: TGTGCCAGCAGCAGGACCGGGACCTCTGAAAAACTGTTTTTT
CDR3aa: CASSRTGTSEKLFF

d_gene: -
v_gene: TRBV12-5
j_gene: TRBJ2-7
abundance: -
CDR3nt: TGTGCTAGTGGTCCCACCGGGACCGCAATAGACGAGCAGTACTTC
CDR3aa: CASGPTGTAIDEQYF

d_gene: -
v_gene: TRBV9
j_gene: TRBJ1-1
abundance: -
CDR3nt: TGTGCCAGCAGCGCAACGACAGGGAACACTGAAGCTTTCTTT
CDR3aa: CASSATTGNTEAFF

d_gene: -
v_gene: TRBV13
j_gene: TRBJ2-5
abundance: once
CDR3nt: TGTGCCAGCAGCTTTCTAGACTCGGGCGGGACGTACCAAGAGACCCAGTACTTC
CDR3aa: CASSFLDSGGTYQETQYF

d_gene: -
v_gene: TRBV7-9
j_gene: TRBJ2-7
abundance: -
CDR3nt: TGTGCCAGCAGCTCCAGACAGGCCGCCGGGCAGTACTTC
CDR3aa: CASSSRQAAGQYF

d_gene: -
v_gene: TRBV29-1
j_gene: TRBJ2-2
abundance: -
CDR3nt: TGCAGCGCCCGGGACGGGAACACCGGGGAGCTGTTTTTT
CDR3aa: CSARDGNTGELFF

d_gene: -
v_gene: TRBV2
j_gene: TRBJ1-1
abundance: -
CDR3nt: TGTGCCAGCAGCATCACCCCGAACACTGAAGCTTTCTTT
CDR3aa: CASSITPNTEAFF

d_gene: -
v_gene: TRBV19
j_gene: TRBJ2-7
abundance: -
CDR3nt: TGTGCCAGTAGTAAAGAGTACGAGCAGTACTTC
CDR3aa: CASSKEYEQYF

d_gene: TRBD1
v_gene: TRBV6-5
j_gene: TRBJ2-7
abundance: -
CDR3nt: TGTGCCAGCCACGTCTCGACAGGGAATAAGCAGTACTTC
CDR3aa: CASHVSTGNKQYF

d_gene: TRBD1
v_gene: TRBV6-6
j_gene: TRBJ2-3
abundance: -
CDR3nt: TGTGCCGCCCAACAGGGGGCGCAAGGCACAGATACGCAGTATTTT
CDR3aa: CAAQQGAQGTDTQYF

d_gene: -
v_gene: TRBV5-1
j_gene: TRBJ2-7
abundance: -
CDR3nt: TGCGCCAGCAGCTTCGGCGGTGACTCCTACGAGCAGTACTTC
CDR3aa: CASSFGGDSYEQYF

d_gene: -
v_gene: TRBV30
j_gene: TRBJ1-1
abundance: -
CDR3nt: TGTGCCTGGAGTGGCCGGAGAGCTTTCTTT
CDR3aa: CAWSGRRAFF

d_gene: -
v_gene: TRBV21-1
j_gene: TRBJ1-6
abundance: -
CDR3nt: TGTGCCAGCGTTAGACTGGGTAATTCACCCCTCCACTTT
CDR3aa: CASVRLGNSPLHF

d_gene: TRBD2
v_gene: TRBV11-2
j_gene: TRBJ2-7
abundance: -
CDR3nt: TGTGCCAGCAGCCCGCCCTCGCCTGGACTAGCAAGCGAGCAGTACTTC
CDR3aa: CASSPPSPGLASEQYF

d_gene: TRBD1
v_gene: TRBV7-2
j_gene: TRBJ1-1
abundance: -
CDR3nt: TGTGCCAGCAGCCCACAGGGGGGGAACACTGAAGCTTTCTTT
CDR3aa: CASSPQGGNTEAFF

d_gene: -
v_gene: TRBV19
j_gene: TRBJ1-4
abundance: -
CDR3nt: TGTGCCAGTAGTCCCCGGACGAAGAATGAAAAACTGTTTTTT
CDR3aa: CASSPRTKNEKLFF

d_gene: -
v_gene: TRBV5-6
j_gene: TRBJ2-2
abundance: -
CDR3nt: TGTGCCAGCAGCTCTTTAACATGGACCGGGGAGCTGTTTTTT
CDR3aa: CASSSLTWTGELFF

d_gene: TRBD1
v_gene: TRBV7-6
j_gene: TRBJ1-2
abundance: -
CDR3nt: TGTGCCAGCAGCCAGACAGGGAACCGTGGCTACACCTTC
CDR3aa: CASSQTGNRGYTF

d_gene: -
v_gene: TRBV5-1
j_gene: TRBJ1-1
abundance: -
CDR3nt: TGCGCCAGCAGATCAACGGGGGGGATGAACACTGAAGCTTTCTTT
CDR3aa: CASRSTGGMNTEAFF

d_gene: TRBD1
v_gene: TRBV9
j_gene: TRBJ2-7
abundance: -
CDR3nt: TGTGCCAGCAGCGATCCGGACAGGCCCTACGAGCAGTACTTC
CDR3aa: CASSDPDRPYEQYF

d_gene: TRBD1
v_gene: TRBV14
j_gene: TRBJ1-2
abundance: -
CDR3nt: TGTGCCAGCAGCCTGACAGGGGGGATGTTCTATGGCTACACCTTC
CDR3aa: CASSLTGGMFYGYTF

d_gene: -
v_gene: TRBV10-3
j_gene: TRBJ1-5
abundance: -
CDR3nt: TGTGCCATCAGTGACCGGGAGGATCAGCCCCAGCATTTT
CDR3aa: CAISDREDQPQHF

d_gene: TRBD1
v_gene: TRBV9
j_gene: TRBJ2-2
abundance: -
CDR3nt: TGTGCCAGCAGGGGGGACAGGAACACCGGGGAGCTGTTTTTT
CDR3aa: CASRGDRNTGELFF

d_gene: -
v_gene: TRBV19
j_gene: TRBJ1-5
abundance: -
CDR3nt: TGTGCCAGTACCATGGCAGTGACCAATCAGCCCCAGCATTTT
CDR3aa: CASTMAVTNQPQHF

d_gene: -
v_gene: TRBV19
j_gene: TRBJ1-4
abundance: -
CDR3nt: TGTGCCAGTGCGGTGAGGGGTCGTGAAAAACTGTTTTTT
CDR3aa: CASAVRGREKLFF

d_gene: -
v_gene: TRBV19
j_gene: TRBJ1-1
abundance: -
CDR3nt: TGTGCCAGTAGTATTCACAGGGTGAACACTGAAGCTTTCTTT
CDR3aa: CASSIHRVNTEAFF

d_gene: TRBD1
v_gene: TRBV5-1
j_gene: TRBJ2-7
abundance: once
CDR3nt: TGCGCCAGCAGCAATGACGGGACAGCCTTTTACGAGCAGTACTTC
CDR3aa: CASSNDGTAFYEQYF

d_gene: -
v_gene: TRBV4-3
j_gene: TRBJ1-2
abundance: -
CDR3nt: TGCGCCAGCAGCCAAGGAGGGGGTTTCGGCTATGGCTACACCTTC
CDR3aa: CASSQGGGFGYGYTF

d_gene: -
v_gene: TRBV5-6
j_gene: TRBJ1-2
abundance: -
CDR3nt: TGTGCCAGCAGCTGGGTAAAACACGGGACTTATGGCTACACCTTC
CDR3aa: CASSWVKHGTYGYTF

d_gene: -
v_gene: TRBV10-3
j_gene: TRBJ2-7
abundance: -
CDR3nt: TGTGCCATCAGTGAGTCGGTTTTACGCGTGGGGTCCGCGTACGAGCAGTACTTC
CDR3aa: CAISESVLRVGSAYEQYF

d_gene: TRBD1
v_gene: TRBV30
j_gene: TRBJ1-5
abundance: -
CDR3nt: TGTGCCTGGAGTGGAACAGGGGGCGGCAATCAGCCCCAGCATTTT
CDR3aa: CAWSGTGGGNQPQHF